The table lists the clone carrying this TCR beta chain with many counts. Its specificity is unknown. A second PCR, run for roughly 7 to 11 cycles, used a sample-barcoded 5' primer plus a J-beta primer mix. TCRdb passed the 5' RACE reads through MiXCR, listing each CDR3 protein once. The sample consists of under 2 million distinct CDR3 sequences, roughly 32% of them appearing once. This sample stems from a study of blood T cells in healthy people across ages. Regarding the study as a whole: PBMCs that were unsorted prevented a conclusive naive versus antigen-experienced comparison.

The germline V gene has CDR1 SGHTA and CDR2 FQGNSA. There are 16 residues in the CDR3. V lost 2 bases, J lost 1 base, and 14 bases lay in between. Total RNA, at least 5.5 micrograms per sample, came from PBMCs. The chain combines TRBV7-2 with TRBJ2-5; a possible D gene is TRBD2 (7 bases). The receptor comes from a woman in her twenties or thirties in good health. Sequenced material: blood. CDR3 loop: CASSLRAGATQETQYF. The CDR3 DNA sequence: TGTGCCAGCAGCTTACGGGCGGGGGCGACCCAAGAGACCCAGTACTTC.